This TCR beta chain came from a study of OX40 agonist ivuxolimab in advanced cancers. Regarding the study in general: Ivuxolimab was an agonistic, fully human IgG2 monoclonal antibody directed against OX40 (CD134), a costimulatory receptor. Peripheral TCRbeta sequencing aimed to test whether ivuxolimab altered TCR sequence diversity and caused clonal T-cell expansion. Patients were allowed to have had prior anti-PD-1, anti-PD-L1 or anti-CTLA-4 therapy, and 40% of the dose-escalation patients had been treated with checkpoint inhibitors. Intravenous ivuxolimab was administered to patients every 2 weeks at six dose levels: 0.01, 0.1, 0.3, 1.5, 3 and 10 mg/kg. The paper describes the monotherapy dose-escalation part (N ≈ 50 patients) of the phase I trial of ivuxolimab. Partial responses were achieved by three dose-escalation patients, of whom one had hepatocellular carcinoma and two had cutaneous melanoma. A male proportion of 82.7% and a mean age of about 60 years, ranging from 23 to 79, were recorded for the dose-escalation cohort. Of the roughly 52 dose-escalation patients, hepatocellular carcinoma was present in some 19, melanoma in approximately 15, renal cell carcinoma in 9 and head and neck cancer in 9. What the research found in general, with its limitations: At doses of 0.1 to 3.0 mg/kg, clonal expansion of both CD4+ and CD8+ blood T cells was observed from baseline to week 6. The antigen specificity of the clonally expanded peripheral T cells was not determined. In the 0.1-3.0 mg/kg groups, partial responders had among the lowest normalized peripheral clonal expansion, particularly in CD8+ T cells. Low levels of normalized T-cell clonal expansion were also shown by some nonresponding patients. After ivuxolimab, more expanded clones were found on average in CD8+ T cells than in CD4+ T cells.

The germline V gene specifies KGHSH as CDR1 and LQKENI as CDR2. Inclusive of the bounding cysteine and phenylalanine, the CDR3 is 14 residues long. Only the CDR3 DNA stays, 42 bases, in frame from base 1. The V end loses 3 bases and the J end loses 0 bases, and a stretch of 6 bases separates them. Patients with a history of autoimmune disease or receiving systemic immunosuppression were excluded from the trial. Peripheral blood for TCR sequencing was collected from all dose cohorts at baseline, on cycle 4 day 1, and on cycle 7 day 1. The samples were taken from a phase I, first-in-human, multicenter, open-label dose-escalation trial of ivuxolimab. Adults with locally advanced or metastatic melanoma, renal cell carcinoma, hepatocellular carcinoma or head and neck squamous cell carcinoma were enrolled in the trial. CD4+ and CD8+ T cells were sorted separately from peripheral blood before TCR sequencing.

Worth noting for this clone: What this receptor recognizes is not known. The sample holds no much larger clone one base away, and base qualities are not on file.

Genomic DNA was isolated from the sorted cells so that the TCRbeta CDR3 region could be sequenced. The immunoSEQ Assay was used for sequencing of TCRbeta CDR3 regions. This is the immuneACCESS table as TCRdb keeps it, with only in-frame sequences that have V and J called. A part of the clones is gone; compared with another copy, unresolved V genes explain less than half, and the rest is unexplained. The sample has roughly 95,000 clones on record, 80% to 90% of them singletons. The top ten clonotypes cover roughly 2.1% of the sample. The rearrangement combines TRBV18 with TRBJ1-3, with no reliable assignment of the D segment. The source was CD4+ or CD8+ T cells sorted from blood, collected in a trial of the OX40 agonist ivuxolimab. The TCR comes from an adult with an advanced solid tumor such as melanoma, head and neck, liver or kidney cancer. DNA sequence: TGTGCCAGCTCACCGCAGAACTCTGGAAACACCATATATTTT. This encodes CASSPQNSGNTIYF.